The entry below gives a single T cell receptor (beta chain) sequence along with its context. What it binds is unknown. Repertoires were generated with immunoSEQ multiplex PCR, while TCRdb's copy carries only in-frame clones and drops some. The data show 130,000 to 150,000 clones, just over 90% seen once. The data are from a study of T cell responses to AZD1222 COVID-19 vaccine. Study-wide results and limits: Two AZD1222 doses significantly raised spike-specific TCR breadth and depth over controls. Variant regions that are unmutated are reportedly the target of nearly half of spike-specific TCRs. Seropositive status at baseline applied to only six AZD1222 recipients.

Germline V CDR1 and CDR2: SGHRS, YFSETQ. The CDR3 length is 15 residues. Unmatched junction bases numbered 10, after V lost 4 bases and J lost 7 bases. The chain uses TRBV5-1 and TRBJ2-7, with TRBD2 matching 11 bases. This receptor was obtained from an adult in good health. The sequences come from peripheral blood, collected on day 0 of MenACWY control vaccination. CDR3 residues: CASSPTSGGPSEQYF. CDR3 in DNA: TGCGCCAGCAGCCCCACTAGCGGGGGCCCGAGTGAGCAGTACTTC. The full variable domain, its missing parts supplied by reference TRBV5-1 and TRBJ2-7, is KAGVTQTPRYLIKTRGQQVTLSCSPISGHRSVSWYQQTPGQGLQFLFEYFSETQRNKGNFPGRFSGRQFSNSRSEMNVSTLELGDSALYLCASSPTSGGPSEQYFGPGTRLTVT.